Listed below are T cell receptor beta chains from one sample, sequenced in a study of CD8+CD57+ T cells in acquired aplastic anemia. TCRdb ran MiXCR on the reads and lists one entry per CDR3 protein. The profile covers roughly 420,000 distinct CDR3 sequences, with about two thirds appearing a single time and 3.5% to 4.5% taken by the ten largest. Sequencing was done on a sample of sorted CD4+, CD8+, or CD8+CD57+ T cells (not recorded which) from PBMCs. The receptors shown here come from a human donor in good health, serving as a control. CDR3s include the opening cysteine and the closing phenylalanine or tryptophan. A D gene is named only where the DNA matches it firmly. Rows give clone size only sometimes, using once, few, many, or a class for an expanded clone.

clone_size: many
v_call: TRBV19
d_call: -
j_call: TRBJ2-7
cdr3_aa: CATKDGGAGYEQYF
cdr3_nt: TGTGCCACCAAAGATGGGGGTGCCGGCTACGAGCAGTACTTC

clone_size: -
v_call: TRBV29-1
d_call: -
j_call: TRBJ1-4
cdr3_aa: CSVNWGWEAYEILFF
cdr3_nt: TGCAGCGTTAATTGGGGGTGGGAGGCGTATGAAATCCTGTTTTTT

clone_size: -
v_call: TRBV5-4
d_call: -
j_call: TRBJ2-2
cdr3_aa: CASSLARADTGELFF
cdr3_nt: TGTGCCAGCAGCTTGGCCAGGGCCGACACCGGGGAGCTGTTTTTT

clone_size: -
v_call: TRBV18
d_call: -
j_call: TRBJ1-2
cdr3_aa: CASSPPGAAYEGYTF
cdr3_nt: TGTGCCAGCTCACCACCTGGGGCGGCCTACGAGGGCTACACCTTC

clone_size: -
v_call: TRBV7-2
d_call: TRBD1
j_call: TRBJ1-5
cdr3_aa: CASSYGQGAGYSNQPQHF
cdr3_nt: TGTGCCAGCAGCTACGGACAGGGGGCCGGTTATAGCAATCAGCCCCAGCATTTT

clone_size: -
v_call: TRBV7-2
d_call: -
j_call: TRBJ2-3
cdr3_aa: CASSFAEGPDTQYF
cdr3_nt: TGTGCCAGCAGCTTCGCAGAGGGCCCAGATACGCAGTATTTT

clone_size: once
v_call: TRBV19
d_call: TRBD1
j_call: TRBJ1-1
cdr3_aa: CASSRDRADTEAFF
cdr3_nt: TGTGCCAGTAGCCGGGACAGGGCGGACACTGAAGCTTTCTTT

clone_size: -
v_call: TRBV7-8
d_call: TRBD2
j_call: TRBJ2-5
cdr3_aa: CASSLKGGLVGETQYF
cdr3_nt: TGTGCCAGCAGCTTAAAGGGGGGACTAGTCGGGGAGACCCAGTACTTC

clone_size: -
v_call: TRBV7-9
d_call: -
j_call: TRBJ1-6
cdr3_aa: CASTSHGENSPLHF
cdr3_nt: TGTGCCAGCACCTCGCACGGGGAGAATTCACCCCTCCACTTT

clone_size: -
v_call: TRBV20-1
d_call: -
j_call: TRBJ1-3
cdr3_aa: CSARNGTRGGNTIYF
cdr3_nt: TGCAGTGCTAGAAATGGGACACGCGGTGGAAACACCATATATTTT

clone_size: many
v_call: TRBV7-2
d_call: -
j_call: TRBJ1-4
cdr3_aa: CASSLGDGEVYEKLFF
cdr3_nt: TGTGCCAGCAGCTTAGGGGACGGGGAGGTATATGAAAAACTGTTTTTT

clone_size: -
v_call: TRBV20-1
d_call: -
j_call: TRBJ1-2
cdr3_aa: CSASQGTGNTF
cdr3_nt: TGCAGTGCATCGCAGGGAACTGGAAACACCTTC

clone_size: -
v_call: TRBV11-2
d_call: -
j_call: TRBJ1-1
cdr3_aa: CASSASATHTEAFF
cdr3_nt: TGTGCCAGCAGTGCCAGTGCCACGCACACTGAAGCTTTCTTT

clone_size: -
v_call: TRBV6-4
d_call: -
j_call: TRBJ2-7
cdr3_aa: CASSDRDTGGGDEQYF
cdr3_nt: TGCGCCAGCAGTGACAGGGACACCGGGGGCGGAGACGAGCAGTACTTC

clone_size: -
v_call: TRBV10-3
d_call: -
j_call: TRBJ2-7
cdr3_aa: CAIRLGSSYEQYF
cdr3_nt: TGTGCCATCAGGCTAGGGAGCTCCTACGAGCAGTACTTC

clone_size: -
v_call: TRBV10-3
d_call: -
j_call: TRBJ1-1
cdr3_aa: CAISESGRQANEAFF
cdr3_nt: TGTGCCATCAGTGAGTCGGGGAGACAGGCAAACGAAGCTTTCTTT

clone_size: once
v_call: TRBV7-2
d_call: -
j_call: TRBJ2-7
cdr3_aa: CASSLARGLAGQYF
cdr3_nt: TGTGCCAGCAGCTTGGCTCGGGGACTGGCGGGACAGTACTTC

clone_size: many
v_call: TRBV6-6
d_call: TRBD1
j_call: TRBJ2-1
cdr3_aa: CASSLGTGGRFF
cdr3_nt: TGTGCCAGCAGTCTGGGGACAGGGGGGAGGTTCTTC

clone_size: many
v_call: TRBV5-1
d_call: TRBD1
j_call: TRBJ1-1
cdr3_aa: CASSLKDRGINTEAFF
cdr3_nt: TGCGCCAGCAGCTTGAAGGACAGGGGTATCAATACTGAAGCTTTCTTT

clone_size: -
v_call: TRBV7-8
d_call: TRBD1
j_call: TRBJ1-1
cdr3_aa: CASSSAGTGATSSF
cdr3_nt: TGTGCCAGCAGCTCCGCCGGAACAGGGGCTACGAGCAGTTTT

clone_size: -
v_call: TRBV7-6
d_call: -
j_call: TRBJ2-1
cdr3_aa: CASSPNTQEQFF
cdr3_nt: TGTGCCAGCAGCCCCAACACCCAAGAGCAGTTCTTC

clone_size: -
v_call: TRBV9
d_call: -
j_call: TRBJ2-7
cdr3_aa: CASSVQVLGANYF
cdr3_nt: TGTGCCAGCAGCGTTCAGGTCCTTGGGGCGAACTACTTC

clone_size: -
v_call: TRBV11-3
d_call: TRBD1
j_call: TRBJ2-3
cdr3_aa: CASSFRQGTDTQYF
cdr3_nt: TGTGCCAGCAGCTTCAGACAGGGTACAGATACGCAGTATTTT

clone_size: -
v_call: TRBV11-3
d_call: -
j_call: TRBJ2-2
cdr3_aa: CASNPLKGAGELFF
cdr3_nt: TGTGCCAGCAACCCTTTAAAGGGGGCCGGGGAGCTGTTTTTT

clone_size: -
v_call: TRBV5-5
d_call: -
j_call: TRBJ1-2
cdr3_aa: CASSQSTLRVGYGYTF
cdr3_nt: TGTGCCAGCAGCCAATCGACTCTCAGGGTGGGATATGGCTACACCTTC

clone_size: -
v_call: TRBV15
d_call: -
j_call: TRBJ2-3
cdr3_aa: CATSREEGGVGTQYF
cdr3_nt: TGTGCCACCAGCAGAGAAGAGGGGGGGGTTGGTACGCAGTATTTT

clone_size: -
v_call: TRBV6-2/TRBV6-3
d_call: -
j_call: TRBJ1-5
cdr3_aa: CASIFRPSQEETQHF
cdr3_nt: TGTGCCAGCATATTTAGGCCAAGTCAGGAGGAGACCCAGCATTTT

clone_size: -
v_call: TRBV5-6
d_call: -
j_call: TRBJ1-1
cdr3_aa: CASSVGPDTEAFF
cdr3_nt: TGTGCCAGCAGCGTTGGCCCAGACACTGAAGCTTTCTTT

clone_size: -
v_call: TRBV2
d_call: -
j_call: TRBJ1-5
cdr3_aa: CASSVRDGQPQHF
cdr3_nt: TGTGCCAGCAGTGTCAGGGATGGGCAGCCCCAGCATTTT

clone_size: few
v_call: TRBV9
d_call: -
j_call: TRBJ2-3
cdr3_aa: CASSVVGQFDEQYF
cdr3_nt: TGTGCCAGCAGCGTAGTAGGACAGTTCGATGAGCAGTATTTT

clone_size: many
v_call: TRBV4-2
d_call: -
j_call: TRBJ2-7
cdr3_aa: CASSHRETGRAYEQYF
cdr3_nt: TGTGCCAGCAGCCACCGAGAGACAGGGAGGGCCTACGAGCAGTACTTC

clone_size: many
v_call: TRBV6-5
d_call: -
j_call: TRBJ2-7
cdr3_aa: CASSRGNLAFEQYF
cdr3_nt: TGTGCCAGCAGCCGAGGCAACCTCGCCTTCGAGCAGTACTTC

clone_size: -
v_call: TRBV6-2/TRBV6-3
d_call: -
j_call: TRBJ1-5
cdr3_aa: CASSYSWGLNQPQRF
cdr3_nt: TGTGCCAGCAGTTACTCTTGGGGGTTAAATCAGCCCCAGCGTTTT

clone_size: many
v_call: TRBV4-1
d_call: TRBD2
j_call: TRBJ2-2
cdr3_aa: CASSPRGAGDYTGELFF
cdr3_nt: TGCGCCAGCAGCCCAAGGGGTGCGGGGGACTACACCGGGGAGCTGTTTTTT

clone_size: -
v_call: TRBV20-1
d_call: -
j_call: TRBJ1-2
cdr3_aa: CSATRHSSTDGYTF
cdr3_nt: TGCAGTGCTACCCGGCACAGTAGCACAGATGGCTACACCTTC

clone_size: many
v_call: TRBV7-2
d_call: -
j_call: TRBJ1-5
cdr3_aa: CASSLVSGFNNQPQHF
cdr3_nt: TGTGCCAGCAGCTTAGTTTCAGGGTTTAACAATCAGCCCCAGCATTTT

clone_size: -
v_call: TRBV20-1
d_call: TRBD1
j_call: TRBJ2-5
cdr3_aa: CSADPGTGETQYF
cdr3_nt: TGCAGTGCTGACCCCGGGACAGGGGAGACCCAGTACTTC

clone_size: -
v_call: TRBV10-3
d_call: -
j_call: TRBJ1-2
cdr3_aa: CAISRQADIYGYTF
cdr3_nt: TGTGCCATCAGCAGACAGGCCGATATCTATGGCTACACCTTC

clone_size: -
v_call: TRBV7-2
d_call: -
j_call: TRBJ2-7
cdr3_aa: CASSLNERENQPQEQYF
cdr3_nt: TGCGCCAGCAGCTTGAACGAGAGGGAGAATCAGCCCCAGGAGCAGTACTTC

clone_size: -
v_call: TRBV7-2
d_call: -
j_call: TRBJ1-1
cdr3_aa: CASSPAPGTGYFF
cdr3_nt: TGCGCCAGCAGCCCTGCTCCGGGCACTGGCTACTTCTTC

clone_size: -
v_call: TRBV2
d_call: TRBD1
j_call: TRBJ1-2
cdr3_aa: CASRTTGALCGYTF
cdr3_nt: TGTGCCAGCAGAACCACAGGGGCTCTCTGTGGCTACACCTTC

clone_size: -
v_call: TRBV9
d_call: TRBD2
j_call: TRBJ2-7
cdr3_aa: CASSQTRAGGPPEYF
cdr3_nt: TGTGCCAGCAGCCAGACACGCGCGGGGGGGCCCCCGGAGTACTTC

clone_size: few
v_call: TRBV10-2
d_call: -
j_call: TRBJ1-1
cdr3_aa: CASSESIRLNTEAFF
cdr3_nt: TGCGCCAGCAGTGAGTCGATACGGTTGAACACTGAAGCTTTCTTT

clone_size: many
v_call: TRBV7-2
d_call: TRBD2
j_call: TRBJ2-5
cdr3_aa: CASSLPTSGGGTQYF
cdr3_nt: TGTGCCAGCAGCCTACCGACTAGCGGGGGTGGGACCCAGTACTTC

clone_size: -
v_call: TRBV7-9
d_call: -
j_call: TRBJ1-2
cdr3_aa: CASSPPGVCGYTF
cdr3_nt: TGTGCCAGCTCCCCCCCGGGAGTCTGTGGCTACACCTTC

clone_size: -
v_call: TRBV20-1
d_call: -
j_call: TRBJ2-1
cdr3_aa: CSASQEAHSYNEQFF
cdr3_nt: TGCAGTGCTTCGCAAGAGGCGCACTCCTACAATGAGCAGTTCTTC

clone_size: -
v_call: TRBV11-2
d_call: -
j_call: TRBJ1-2
cdr3_aa: CASSLGGIGYTF
cdr3_nt: TGTGCCAGCAGCTTGGGAGGGATCGGCTACACCTTC

clone_size: -
v_call: TRBV15
d_call: -
j_call: TRBJ2-1
cdr3_aa: CATRNGGLNEQFF
cdr3_nt: TGTGCCACCCGCAACGGGGGCCTTAATGAGCAGTTCTTC

clone_size: -
v_call: TRBV5-5
d_call: TRBD2
j_call: TRBJ2-3
cdr3_aa: CASSNLAGSTDTQYF
cdr3_nt: TGTGCCAGCAGCAACCTAGCGGGGAGCACAGATACGCAGTATTTT

clone_size: -
v_call: TRBV7-2
d_call: TRBD1
j_call: TRBJ2-7
cdr3_aa: CASSTDRVVHEQYF
cdr3_nt: TGTGCCAGCAGCACCGACAGGGTAGTCCACGAGCAGTACTTC

clone_size: -
v_call: TRBV15
d_call: -
j_call: TRBJ1-2
cdr3_aa: CATSGRVGYGYTF
cdr3_nt: TGTGCCACCAGCGGGCGGGTGGGCTATGGCTACACCTTC

clone_size: many
v_call: TRBV6-1
d_call: TRBD1
j_call: TRBJ2-7
cdr3_aa: CASSEGTGGFYEQYF
cdr3_nt: TGTGCCAGCAGTGAAGGGACAGGGGGCTTCTACGAGCAGTACTTC

clone_size: -
v_call: TRBV20-1
d_call: TRBD1
j_call: TRBJ1-6
cdr3_aa: CSARLGTGGPLHF
cdr3_nt: TGCAGTGCTAGACTGGGGACAGGGGGTCCCCTCCACTTT

clone_size: many
v_call: TRBV20-1
d_call: -
j_call: TRBJ2-5
cdr3_aa: CSAREDSPETQYF
cdr3_nt: TGCAGTGCTAGAGAAGACAGTCCCGAGACCCAGTACTTC

clone_size: -
v_call: TRBV7-2
d_call: -
j_call: TRBJ2-5
cdr3_aa: CASSLAYNEQFFGHF
cdr3_nt: -

clone_size: -
v_call: TRBV2
d_call: TRBD2
j_call: TRBJ2-7
cdr3_aa: CASSDPSGNHEQYF
cdr3_nt: TGTGCCAGCAGTGATCCTAGCGGGAACCACGAGCAGTACTTC